Detailed here is one T cell receptor (beta chain). In the original analysis: How many nucleated cells were present was estimated from reference gene primer amplification. Measured with immunoSEQ multiplex PCR; TCRdb has only the in-frame clones, and not every one. V, J and clone size are those of that table, while D and trimming were read from the DNA. The data hold some 100,000 clones, with almost 90% observed a single time. The data were obtained in a study of blood T cell repertoires in COVID-19. The germline gives CDR1 LNHDA, CDR2 SQIVND (reference sequence). The CDR3 length is 15 residues. The trim removed 0 bases at V and 5 bases at J, leaving 6 bases unmatched.

The sample was peripheral blood. This sequence was found in a man aged 50 or older with COVID-19, enrolled during active disease. This rearrangement joins TRBV19 to TRBJ1-2; TRBD1 aligns across 7 bases. CDR3 residues: CASSIETGTEYGYTF. Written as DNA, the CDR3 is TGTGCCAGTAGTATAGAGACAGGGACTGAGTATGGCTACACCTTC.